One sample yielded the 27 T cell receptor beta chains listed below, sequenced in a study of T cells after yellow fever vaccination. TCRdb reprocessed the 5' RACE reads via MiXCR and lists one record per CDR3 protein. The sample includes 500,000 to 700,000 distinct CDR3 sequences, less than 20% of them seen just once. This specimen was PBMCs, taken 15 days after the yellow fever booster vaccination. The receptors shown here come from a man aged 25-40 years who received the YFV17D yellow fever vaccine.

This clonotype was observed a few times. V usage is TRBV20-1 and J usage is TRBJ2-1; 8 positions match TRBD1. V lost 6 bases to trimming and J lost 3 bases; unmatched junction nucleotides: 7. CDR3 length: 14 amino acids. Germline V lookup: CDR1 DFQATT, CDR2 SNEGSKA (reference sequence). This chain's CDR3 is CSAEDRVVYNEQFF. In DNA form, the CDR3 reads TGCAGTGCCGAGGACAGGGTTGTCTACAATGAGCAGTTCTTC.

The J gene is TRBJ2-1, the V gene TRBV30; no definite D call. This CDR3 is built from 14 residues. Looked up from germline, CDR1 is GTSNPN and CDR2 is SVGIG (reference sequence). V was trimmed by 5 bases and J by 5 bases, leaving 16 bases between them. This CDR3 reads CAWATLNMDNEQFF. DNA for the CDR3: TGTGCCTGGGCAACCTTGAACATGGACAATGAGCAGTTCTTC. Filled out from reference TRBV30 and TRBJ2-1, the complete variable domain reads SQTIHQWPATLVQPVGSPLSLECTVEGTSNPNLYWYRQAAGRGLQLLFYSVGIGQISSEVPQNLSASRPQDRQFILSSKKLLLSDSGFYLCAWATLNMDNEQFFGPGTRLTVL.

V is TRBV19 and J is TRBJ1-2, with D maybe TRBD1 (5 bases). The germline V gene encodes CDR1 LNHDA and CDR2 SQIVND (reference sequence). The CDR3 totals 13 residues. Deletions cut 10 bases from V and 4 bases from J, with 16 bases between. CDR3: CATHQGAGYGYTF. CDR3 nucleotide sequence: TGTGCCACGCATCAGGGCGCCGGCTATGGCTACACCTTC. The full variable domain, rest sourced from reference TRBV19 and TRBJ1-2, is DGGITQSPKYLFRKEGQNVTLSCEQNLNHDAMYWYRQDPGQGLRLIYYSQIVNDFQKGDIAEGYSVSREKKESFPLTVTSAQKNPTAFYLCATHQGAGYGYTFGSGTRLTVV.

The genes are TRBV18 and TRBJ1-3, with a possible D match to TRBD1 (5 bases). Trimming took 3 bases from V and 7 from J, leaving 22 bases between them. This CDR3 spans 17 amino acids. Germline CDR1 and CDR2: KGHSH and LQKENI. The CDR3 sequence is CASSPGYGPSGANTIYF. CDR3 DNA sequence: TGTGCCAGCTCACCCGGATACGGACCATCCGGGGCGAACACCATATATTTT.

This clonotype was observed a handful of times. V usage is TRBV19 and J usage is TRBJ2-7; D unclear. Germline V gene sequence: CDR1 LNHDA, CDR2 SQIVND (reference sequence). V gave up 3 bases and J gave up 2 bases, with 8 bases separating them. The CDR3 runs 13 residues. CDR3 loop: CASSMERAYEQYF. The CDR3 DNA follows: TGTGCCAGTAGTATGGAAAGGGCCTACGAGCAGTACTTC.

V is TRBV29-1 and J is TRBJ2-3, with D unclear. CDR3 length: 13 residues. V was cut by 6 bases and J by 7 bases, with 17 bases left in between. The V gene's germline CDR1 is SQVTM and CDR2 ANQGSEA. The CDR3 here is CSVPGSYTHTQYF. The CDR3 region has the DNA TGCAGCGTCCCAGGTAGCTACACTCATACGCAGTATTTT.

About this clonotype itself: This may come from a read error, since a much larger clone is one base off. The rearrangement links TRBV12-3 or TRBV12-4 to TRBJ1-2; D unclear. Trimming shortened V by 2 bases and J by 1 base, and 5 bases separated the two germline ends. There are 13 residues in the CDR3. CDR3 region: CASSLSDNYGYTF. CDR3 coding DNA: TGTGCCAGCAGTTTATCCGATAACTATGGCTACACCTTC.

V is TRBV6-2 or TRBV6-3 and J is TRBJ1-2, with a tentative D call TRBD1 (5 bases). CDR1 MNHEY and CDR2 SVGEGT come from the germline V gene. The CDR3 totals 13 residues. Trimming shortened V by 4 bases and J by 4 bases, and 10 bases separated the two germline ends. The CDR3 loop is CASSFGDLYGYTF. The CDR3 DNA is TGTGCCAGCAGTTTCGGGGACCTCTATGGCTACACCTTC.

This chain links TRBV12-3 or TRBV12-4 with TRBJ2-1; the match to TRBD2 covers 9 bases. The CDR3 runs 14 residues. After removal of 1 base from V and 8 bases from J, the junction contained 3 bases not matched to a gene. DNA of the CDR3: TGTGCCAGCAGTTTAGTAGCGGGAGCTGATGAGCAGTTCTTC. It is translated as CASSLVAGADEQFF.

The CDR3 spells CASSALAGGPHEQYF. Written as DNA, the CDR3 is TGTGCCAGCAGCGCACTAGCGGGAGGGCCCCACGAGCAGTACTTC. The rearrangement joins TRBV3-1 to TRBJ2-7; 13 bases agree with TRBD2. The V segment lost 5 bases and the J segment 5 bases; nucleotides outside the gene matches: 6. This CDR3 comprises 15 residues. Germline V gene lookup returns CDR1 LGHDT and CDR2 YNNKEL (reference sequence).

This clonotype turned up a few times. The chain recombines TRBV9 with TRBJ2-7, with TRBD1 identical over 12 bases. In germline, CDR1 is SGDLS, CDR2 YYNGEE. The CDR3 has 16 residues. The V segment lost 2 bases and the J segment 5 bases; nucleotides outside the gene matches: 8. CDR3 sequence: CASSVQGQGAFNEQYF. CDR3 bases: TGTGCCAGCAGCGTTCAGGGACAGGGGGCTTTCAACGAGCAGTACTTC.

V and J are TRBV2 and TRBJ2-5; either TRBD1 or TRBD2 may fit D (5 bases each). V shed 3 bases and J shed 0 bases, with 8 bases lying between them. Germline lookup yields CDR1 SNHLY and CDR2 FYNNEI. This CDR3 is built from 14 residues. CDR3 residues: CASSEGRHQETQYF. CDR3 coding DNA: TGTGCCAGCAGTGAGGGACGACACCAAGAGACCCAGTACTTC.

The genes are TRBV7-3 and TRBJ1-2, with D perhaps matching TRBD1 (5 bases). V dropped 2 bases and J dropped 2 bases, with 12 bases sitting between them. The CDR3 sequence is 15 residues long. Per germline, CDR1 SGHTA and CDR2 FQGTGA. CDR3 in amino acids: CASSLGGAHNYGYTF. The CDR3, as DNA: TGTGCCAGCAGCTTAGGGGGTGCACACAACTATGGCTACACCTTC.

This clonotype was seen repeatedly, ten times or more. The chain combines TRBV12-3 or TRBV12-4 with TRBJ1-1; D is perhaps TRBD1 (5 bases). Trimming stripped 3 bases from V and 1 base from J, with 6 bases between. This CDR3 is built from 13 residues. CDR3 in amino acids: CASSFDRNTEAFF. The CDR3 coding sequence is TGTGCCAGCAGTTTTGACAGGAACACTGAAGCTTTCTTT.

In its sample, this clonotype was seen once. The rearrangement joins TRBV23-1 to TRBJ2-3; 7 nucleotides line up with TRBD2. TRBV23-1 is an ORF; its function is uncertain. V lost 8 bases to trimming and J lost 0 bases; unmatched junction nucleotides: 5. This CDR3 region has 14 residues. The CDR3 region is CASPGEGSTDTQYF. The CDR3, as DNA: TGCGCCAGCCCCGGGGAGGGGAGCACAGATACGCAGTATTTT.

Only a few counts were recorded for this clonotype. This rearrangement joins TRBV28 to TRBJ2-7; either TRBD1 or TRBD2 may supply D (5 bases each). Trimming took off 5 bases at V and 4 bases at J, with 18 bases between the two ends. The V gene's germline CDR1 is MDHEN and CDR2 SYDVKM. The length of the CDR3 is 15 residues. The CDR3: CASSGTGLRWYEQYF. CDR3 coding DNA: TGTGCCAGCAGTGGGACGGGGTTACGATGGTACGAGCAGTACTTC.

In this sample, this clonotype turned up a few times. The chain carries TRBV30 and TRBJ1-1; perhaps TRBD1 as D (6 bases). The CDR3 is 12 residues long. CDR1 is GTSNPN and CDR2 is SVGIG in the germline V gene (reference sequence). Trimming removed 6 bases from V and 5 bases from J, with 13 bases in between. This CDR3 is CACTPGDTEAFF. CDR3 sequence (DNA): TGTGCCTGCACGCCAGGGGATACTGAAGCTTTCTTT.

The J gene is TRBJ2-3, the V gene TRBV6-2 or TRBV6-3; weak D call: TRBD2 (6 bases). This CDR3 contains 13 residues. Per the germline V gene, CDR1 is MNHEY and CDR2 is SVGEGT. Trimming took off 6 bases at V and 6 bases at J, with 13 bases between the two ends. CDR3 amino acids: CASSRRLGDTQYF. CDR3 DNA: TGTGCCAGCAGCCGAAGACTAGGGGATACGCAGTATTTT.

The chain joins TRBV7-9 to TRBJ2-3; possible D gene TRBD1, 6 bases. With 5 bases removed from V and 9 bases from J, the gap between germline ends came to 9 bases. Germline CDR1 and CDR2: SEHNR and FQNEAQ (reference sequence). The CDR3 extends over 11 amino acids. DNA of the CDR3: TGTGCCAGCAGCCAAGACAGGACGCAGTATTTT. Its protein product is CASSQDRTQYF.

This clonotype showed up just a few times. In DNA form, the CDR3 reads TGTGCCAGCAGCTCTACTAGCGGGATGGAACAAGAGACCCAGTACTTC. It is translated as CASSSTSGMEQETQYF. The chain joins TRBV5-4 to TRBJ2-5, with 10 bases lining up with TRBD2. Germline loops: CDR1 SGHNT, CDR2 YYREEE (reference sequence). After removal of 3 bases from V and 2 bases from J, the junction contained 7 bases not matched to a gene. The length of the CDR3 is 16 residues.

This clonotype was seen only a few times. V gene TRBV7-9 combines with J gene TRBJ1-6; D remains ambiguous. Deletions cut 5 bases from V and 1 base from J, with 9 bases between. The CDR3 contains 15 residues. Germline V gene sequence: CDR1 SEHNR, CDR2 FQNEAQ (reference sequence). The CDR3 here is CASSPDMSYNSPLHF. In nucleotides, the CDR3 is TGTGCCAGCAGCCCTGACATGTCCTATAATTCACCCCTCCACTTT.

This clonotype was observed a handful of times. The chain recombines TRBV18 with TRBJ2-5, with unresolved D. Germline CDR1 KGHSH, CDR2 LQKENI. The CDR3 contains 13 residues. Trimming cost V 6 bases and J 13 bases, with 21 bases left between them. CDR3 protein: CASSPSRPAGGYF. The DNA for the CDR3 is TGTGCCAGCTCGCCGTCCCGTCCCGCTGGCGGGTACTTC.

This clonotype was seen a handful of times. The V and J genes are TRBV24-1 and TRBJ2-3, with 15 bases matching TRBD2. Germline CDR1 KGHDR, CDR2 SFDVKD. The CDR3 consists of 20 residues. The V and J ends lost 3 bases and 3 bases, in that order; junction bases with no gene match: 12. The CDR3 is CATSDPRTSGRAGQTDTQYF. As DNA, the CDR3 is TGTGCCACCAGTGATCCCCGGACTAGCGGGAGGGCCGGTCAAACAGATACGCAGTATTTT.

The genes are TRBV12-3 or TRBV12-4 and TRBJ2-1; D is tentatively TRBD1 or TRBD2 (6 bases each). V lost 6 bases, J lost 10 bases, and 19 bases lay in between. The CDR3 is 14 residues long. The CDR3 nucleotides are TGTGCCAGCAGGCCCAGGGGAGGATGGTGGGAGCAGTTCTTC. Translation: CASRPRGGWWEQFF.

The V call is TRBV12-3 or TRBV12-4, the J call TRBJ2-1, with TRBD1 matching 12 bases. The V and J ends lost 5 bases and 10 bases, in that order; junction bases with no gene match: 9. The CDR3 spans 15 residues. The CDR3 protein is CASSNPGQGAWEQFF. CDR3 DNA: TGTGCCAGCAGTAACCCGGGACAGGGGGCTTGGGAGCAGTTCTTC.

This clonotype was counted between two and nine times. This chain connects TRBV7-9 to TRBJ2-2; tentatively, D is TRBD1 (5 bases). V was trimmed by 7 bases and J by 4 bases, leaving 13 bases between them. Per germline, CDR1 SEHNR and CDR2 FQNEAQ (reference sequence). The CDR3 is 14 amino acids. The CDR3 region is CASIPTESTGELFF. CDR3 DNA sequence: TGTGCCAGCATCCCGACAGAGTCCACCGGGGAGCTGTTTTTT.

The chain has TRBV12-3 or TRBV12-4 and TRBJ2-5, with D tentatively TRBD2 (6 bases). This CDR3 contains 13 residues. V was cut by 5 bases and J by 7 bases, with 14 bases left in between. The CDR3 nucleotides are TGTGCCAGCAGTCTTAATTTGGGAGGGACCCAGTACTTC. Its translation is CASSLNLGGTQYF.